A selection of T cell receptor beta chains follows, all from one sample in a study of T cell responses to AZD1222 COVID-19 vaccine. Data came from immunoSEQ multiplex PCR; TCRdb stores just in-frame clones and leaves some out. This sample has 120,000 to 150,000 clones, with over 75% found just once. The specimen comprised peripheral blood, sampled on day 0 of AZD1222 vaccination. Receptors were obtained from an adult in good health. Both conserved end residues are part of each CDR3. A D gene is named only where the DNA matches it firmly. Some rows have no size entry. The others give once, few or many, or a class for an expanded clone.

V gene	J gene	D gene	CDR3 length	clone size	CDR3 protein	CDR3 DNA
TRBV14	TRBJ1-5	-	10	-	CATSRTPQHF	TGTGCCACTTCACGGACACCCCAGCATTTT
TRBV15	TRBJ2-3	-	16	once	CATSELGPSSTDTQYF	TGTGCCACCAGCGAACTTGGGCCCAGCTCCACAGATACGCAGTATTTT
TRBV7-3	TRBJ2-2	-	12	-	CASSKNTGELFF	TGTGCCAGCAGCAAGAACACCGGGGAGCTGTTTTTT
TRBV5-4	TRBJ2-7	TRBD2	17	-	CASSLGPGSGGAYEQYF	TGTGCCAGCAGCTTGGGGCCAGGTAGCGGGGGGGCCTACGAGCAGTACTTC
TRBV12-5	TRBJ1-2	-	12	-	CASGLDRYGYTF	TGTGCTAGTGGTTTGGACCGATATGGCTACACCTTC
TRBV14	TRBJ2-7	-	11	once	CASSLPGEQYF	TGTGCCAGCAGCCTTCCTGGGGAGCAGTACTTC
TRBV30	TRBJ1-1	-	14	-	CAWSGGHSNTEAFF	TGTGCCTGGAGTGGAGGACACTCGAACACTGAAGCTTTCTTT
TRBV3-1/TRBV3-2	TRBJ1-5	-	13	-	CASSQVGNQPQHF	TGTGCCAGCAGCCAGGTAGGCAATCAGCCCCAGCATTTT
TRBV18	TRBJ1-4	-	15	-	CASSQGTRTNEKLFF	TGTGCCAGCTCACAAGGCACACGAACTAATGAAAAACTGTTTTTT
TRBV19	TRBJ1-1	-	13	-	CASSTTGRTEAFF	TGTGCCAGTAGTACCACAGGGAGGACTGAAGCTTTCTTT
TRBV6-5	TRBJ1-2	-	13	-	CASRNRVMTGYTF	TGTGCCAGCAGAAACAGGGTAATGACGGGCTACACCTTC
TRBV19	TRBJ1-1	TRBD1	15	-	CASSTRQGRLTEAFF	TGTGCCAGTAGTACCCGACAGGGTCGGCTCACTGAAGCTTTCTTT
TRBV7-2	TRBJ2-5	-	12	-	CASTHYQETQYF	TGTGCCAGCACCCACTACCAAGAGACCCAGTACTTC
TRBV3-1/TRBV3-2	TRBJ2-5	TRBD2	17	-	CASSQGWTSGGDETQYF	TGTGCCAGCAGCCAAGGATGGACTAGCGGGGGTGATGAGACCCAGTACTTC
TRBV13	TRBJ1-1	-	12	-	CASSHIRTEAFF	TGTGCCAGCAGCCACATAAGGACTGAAGCTTTCTTT
TRBV2	TRBJ1-1	-	14	-	CASREGQRGTEAFF	TGTGCCAGCAGGGAGGGACAACGCGGGACTGAAGCTTTCTTT
TRBV6-4	TRBJ2-3	TRBD2	16	few	CASSDSASGGTDTQYF	TGTGCCAGCAGTGACTCGGCTAGCGGGGGCACAGATACGCAGTATTTT
TRBV10-3	TRBJ2-7	-	13	once	CAIRSGRTYEQYF	TGTGCCATCAGGTCAGGACGGACCTACGAGCAGTACTTC
TRBV14	TRBJ2-3	-	18	-	CASSQGVRGPAGTDTQYF	TGTGCCAGCAGCCAAGGAGTTAGGGGACCGGCGGGGACAGATACGCAGTATTTT
TRBV4-1	TRBJ2-7	TRBD2	17	-	CASSQVASGAGSYEQYF	TGCGCCAGCAGCCAAGTGGCAAGTGGAGCGGGGTCCTACGAGCAGTACTTC
TRBV5-6	TRBJ1-2	-	16	-	CASSLVVRQRDYGYTF	TGTGCCAGCAGCTTGGTGGTTCGTCAGAGGGACTATGGCTACACCTTC
TRBV18	TRBJ1-5	TRBD1	16	-	CASSPGQGAANQPQHF	TGTGCCAGCTCACCCGGACAGGGGGCGGCCAATCAGCCCCAGCATTTT
TRBV6-1	TRBJ1-5	TRBD1	17	-	CASSESFGTGRNQPQHF	TGTGCCAGCAGTGAATCATTTGGGACAGGGAGAAATCAGCCCCAGCATTTT
TRBV28	TRBJ1-3	-	14	few	CASCSGFSGNTIYF	TGTGCCAGCTGTTCAGGCTTCTCTGGAAACACCATATATTTT
TRBV9	TRBJ2-3	-	14	-	CASSVGPITDTQYF	TGTGCCAGCAGCGTAGGCCCTATCACAGATACGCAGTATTTT
TRBV2	TRBJ1-4	-	16	-	CASSEALGRMNEKLFF	TGTGCCAGCAGTGAAGCTTTGGGACGGATGAATGAAAAACTGTTTTTT
TRBV4-1	TRBJ2-3	-	17	-	CASSLRGAFVGGDTQYF	TGCGCCAGCAGCCTCCGAGGTGCGTTCGTAGGGGGAGATACGCAGTATTTT
TRBV5-1	TRBJ1-1	TRBD1	14	-	CASSLDRGGTEAFF	TGCGCCAGCAGCTTGGACAGGGGTGGGACTGAAGCTTTCTTT